The rows below give T cell receptor beta chains drawn from one sample of a study of technical replicates of blood from a handful of donors. Sequencing used immunoSEQ multiplex PCR; TCRdb keeps in-frame clones, though not all of them. In the table there are about 12,000 clones, almost 95% of which are singletons. The specimen sequenced was PBMCs. The receptors come from a human donor in good health. Each CDR3 is given without its conserved first and last residue. Each record gives: J gene, D gene, CDR3 length, V gene, CDR3 protein. The D gene is left open where the match is weak.

TRBJ1-5,.,10,TRBV5-4,ASSRENQPQH
TRBJ1-1,.,11,TRBV7-8,ASSPRTERRAF
TRBJ2-3,TRBD2,15,TRBV18,ASSRSPQAGGEDTQY
TRBJ2-5,.,13,TRBV4-2,ASSQDGGKQETQY
TRBJ2-7,TRBD2,15,TRBV7-8,ASSHAIGSGGTYEQY
TRBJ1-2,.,11,TRBV30,AWSLGGWGGYT
TRBJ2-1,TRBD2,13,TRBV6-1,ASSSEAGGLNEQF
TRBJ2-3,TRBD2,13,TRBV6-4,ASSDSAGATDTQY
TRBJ1-2,.,14,TRBV28,ASSSQGTDLNYGYT
TRBJ1-4,.,12,TRBV16,ASSQQGPGEKLF
TRBJ2-2,TRBD1,14,TRBV5-1,ASSLSQGALTGELF
TRBJ2-7,.,12,TRBV7-9,ASSLAMGPYEQY
TRBJ2-7,.,11,TRBV6-5,ASRQGPVYEQY
TRBJ1-5,.,12,TRBV28,ASRIQGLRGPQH
TRBJ2-1,TRBD2,16,TRBV7-6,ASSLEAGLAGEYNEQF
TRBJ2-2,.,13,TRBV11-2,ASRDGTLNTGELF
TRBJ2-5,TRBD1,13,TRBV5-4,ASSLVGQAQETQY
TRBJ2-7,.,10,TRBV5-6,ASSLMENEQY
TRBJ2-1,TRBD2,13,TRBV5-1,ATSVLAGAYNEQF
TRBJ2-5,TRBD1,11,TRBV2,ASRRDSTTAQY
TRBJ1-5,.,15,TRBV6-1,ASSEAYTGGRNQPQH
TRBJ2-1,TRBD2,14,TRBV14,ASSHLSGRGYNEQF
TRBJ1-1,.,14,TRBV9,ASSLVQGQGNTEAF
TRBJ1-3,.,15,TRBV5-1,ASSLATSGHTGNTIY